This T cell receptor (beta chain) was sequenced in a study of CXCR3-negative and CXCR3-positive naive CD8 T cells. As to this clonotype: No antigen is known for it.

Whole-study results and caveats: Diversity ran similarly high across both naive subsets but far lower in memory CD8+ cells. Fresh PBMCs were used in most assays, and CXCR3 expression partially decreased after cryopreservation.

Carrying UMI labels, the TRB cDNA libraries were prepared through 5' RACE. TCRdb re-analyzed the 5' RACE reads; it lists each CDR3 protein once, without DNA. The sample's table shows fewer than 55,000 distinct CDR3 sequences. The specimen sequenced was naive CXCR3- CD8+ T cells from blood. Specified subset: CD45RO-CCR7+CD27+CD95- naive CD8+ T cells lacking CXCR3 (TNR3-). This TCR was recovered from a human donor in good health. Some clones in this sample may be carry-over from other donors' samples.

CDR3 residues: CASRPGTRYDEQFF. The chain joins TRBV2 to TRBJ2-1; TCRdb outputs TRBD2, but without DNA this stays unchecked. Germline CDR1 reads SNHLY; CDR2 reads FYNNEI. The CDR3 is made up of 14 amino acids.